This entry lists 29 T cell receptor beta chains sequenced from one sample in a study of regulatory T cells in long-lasting Graves disease (dated by TCRdb to 2020 to 2022). The time point tag for this specimen amounts to: persistent/refractory GD, antithyroid drugs over 5 years with positive TRAb. RNA was extracted from PBMCs in TRIzol for both TCR sequencing and RNA sequencing. Libraries were made using multiplex PCR. Sequencing instrument: Illumina HiSeq 4000. TCR beta libraries were built with iRepertoire HTBI primers and Arm-PCR amplification of CDR3 regions. Using fastp at Q25 and MiXCR, TCRdb reprocessed the public reads and kept productive beta chains. Each record represents a unique CDR3 protein, reported with the most common genes and DNA among its rows. Counted in this sample were 400,000 to 500,000 distinct CDR3 sequences; around 20% of them appeared once. The ten largest clones add up to 6.5% to 8% of the sample.

This specimen consisted of peripheral blood mononuclear cells (PBMCs), obtained when the disease was refractory, from a patient treated with antithyroid drugs. The receptors originated from a female donor with Graves disease.

This clonotype was detected only a few times. This chain joins TRBV6-1 and TRBJ1-5; 9 bases map to TRBD1. Trimming at V came to 7 bases and at J to 6 bases, leaving 7 bases not matched to a gene. Germline CDR1 is MNHNS and CDR2 is SASEGT. CDR3 length: 14 residues. Here the CDR3 reads CASKMDRGGQPQHF. Here the CDR3 DNA reads TGTGCCAGCAAAATGGACAGGGGAGGTCAGCCCCAGCATTTT.

The chain is built from TRBV7-9 and TRBJ2-2; possible D gene TRBD1, 6 bases. This CDR3 has 14 amino acids. V shed 3 bases and J shed 4 bases, with 9 bases lying between them. CDR1 and CDR2 from the germline V gene are SEHNR and FQNEAQ (reference sequence). The CDR3 protein is CASSLGTPTGELFF. The CDR3 coding sequence is TGTGCCAGCAGCTTGGGGACACCCACCGGGGAGCTGTTTTTT. Full variable domain (outside the CDR3, taken from reference TRBV7-9 and TRBJ2-2): DTGVSQNPRHKITKRGQNVTFRCDPISEHNRLYWYRQTLGQGPEFLTYFQNEAQLEKSRLLSDRFSAERPKGSFSTLEIQRTEQGDSAMYLCASSLGTPTGELFFGEGSRLTVL.

This clonotype came up a few times. This chain uses TRBV4-3 with TRBJ2-7, with no clear D. In germline, CDR1 is LGHNA, CDR2 YSLEER. The CDR3 spans 14 residues. V was pared by 0 bases and J by 4 bases, with 10 bases between. This CDR3 is CASSQEPGFYEQYF. The CDR3, as DNA: TGCGCCAGCAGCCAAGAACCCGGGTTTTACGAGCAGTACTTC.

This chain connects TRBV4-1 to TRBJ1-6; D is unclear. The CDR3 has 15 residues. Germline values: CDR1 MGHRA, CDR2 YSYEKL. V was pared by 1 base and J by 5 bases, with 9 bases between. The CDR3: CASSQGHANNSPLHF. The CDR3 DNA sequence: TGCGCCAGCAGCCAAGGTCACGCAAATAATTCACCCCTCCACTTT.

This clonotype was detected only a few times. The chain has TRBV18 and TRBJ2-5; tentatively, D is TRBD1 (5 bases). The CDR3 has 14 amino acids. Germline V CDR1 and CDR2: KGHSH, LQKENI. Trimming took off 8 bases at V and 1 base at J, with 14 bases between the two ends. The CDR3 bases are TGTGCCAGCGGAGTACAGGCAATCCAAGAGACCCAGTACTTC. Its translation: CASGVQAIQETQYF.

This clonotype turned up a few times. The rearrangement uses TRBV7-3 and TRBJ2-2, with 8 nucleotides matching TRBD2. Trimming at V came to 6 bases and at J to 6 bases, leaving 9 bases not matched to a gene. The CDR3 is made up of 15 amino acids. Germline assignment: CDR1 SGHTA and CDR2 FQGTGA. This CDR3 reads CASSSTSGSAGELFF. DNA of the CDR3: TGTGCCAGCAGTTCGACCAGCGGGAGCGCCGGGGAGCTGTTTTTT.

Ten or more counts support this clonotype. The chain links TRBV6-1 to TRBJ1-1; D is perhaps TRBD1 (6 bases). The V and J ends lost 7 bases and 3 bases respectively, with 18 bases between them. CDR1 is MNHNS and CDR2 is SASEGT in the germline V gene. The CDR3 extends over 15 amino acids. The CDR3 DNA reads as TGTGCCAGCACCCCATCGCAGGGGCGCGACACTGAAGCTTTCTTT. Encoded protein: CASTPSQGRDTEAFF.

In regard to this clonotype: A far bigger clonotype differs at one base, so this is likely a read error. The rearrangement uses TRBV7-2 and TRBJ1-1; D call uncertain. The CDR3 is made up of 11 amino acids. Trimming pared 8 bases from V and 8 bases from J, leaving 12 bases between. The germline CDR1 and CDR2 sequences are SGHTA and FQGNSA. The CDR3 DNA follows: TGTGCCAGCGCATTCGGGCCGGAAGCTTTCTTT. It codes for CASAFGPEAFF.

This clonotype was recorded at least ten times. The chain combines TRBV6-1 with TRBJ2-5; the D is unclear. Germline V gene lookup returns CDR1 MNHNS and CDR2 SASEGT. V was clipped by 5 bases and J by 5 bases, with 6 bases between them. The CDR3 has 11 amino acids. The CDR3 spells CASSNRETQYF. In nucleotides, the CDR3 is TGTGCCAGCAGTAACCGGGAGACCCAGTACTTC.

This clonotype was found many times. The V and J genes are TRBV20-1 and TRBJ2-7, with a weak D call TRBD2 (6 bases). The V end lost 6 bases, the J end lost 2 bases, and 14 bases lay between the germline ends. CDR1 DFQATT and CDR2 SNEGSKA come from the germline V gene (reference sequence). The CDR3 length is 13 residues. CDR3 coding DNA: TGCAGTGCAATCCCGGGGGAGGCCTACGAGCAGTACTTC. Residues: CSAIPGEAYEQYF.

The chain carries TRBV6-1 and TRBJ2-2; D is uncertain. Germline V lookup: CDR1 MNHNS, CDR2 SASEGT. CDR3 length: 11 residues. V was trimmed by 8 bases and J by 6 bases, leaving 7 bases between them. CDR3 residues: CASGLAGELFF. The CDR3 DNA sequence: TGTGCCAGCGGGCTGGCCGGGGAGCTGTTTTTT.

This clonotype was seen repeatedly, ten times or more. The chain employs TRBV6-1 and TRBJ2-7, with D maybe TRBD1 (5 bases). The CDR3 totals 15 residues. Between the trimmed V and J ends, which lost 1 base and 1 base, there was a span of 11 bases. Germline values: CDR1 MNHNS, CDR2 SASEGT. In nucleotides, the CDR3 is TGTGCCAGCAGTGAAGGAACAGGAAAATCCTACGAGCAGTACTTC. It specifies CASSEGTGKSYEQYF.

This clonotype was observed at least ten times. The V call is TRBV5-6, the J call TRBJ1-5; a weak D match, TRBD1 (5 bases). Germline V gives CDR1 SGHDT, CDR2 YYEEEE. The V gene lost 1 base and the J gene lost 3 bases, with 8 bases spanning the gap. This CDR3 has 14 residues. The CDR3 reads CASSLRDLNQPQHF. CDR3 bases: TGTGCCAGCAGCTTGCGGGACCTCAATCAGCCCCAGCATTTT.

This chain connects TRBV4-1 to TRBJ1-1, with D tentatively TRBD1 (6 bases). The CDR3 consists of 14 residues. CDR1 is MGHRA, CDR2 YSYEKL, per germline. Trimming took 0 bases from V and 10 from J, leaving 15 bases between them. The CDR3 loop is CASSQDTGPQGAFF. The DNA for the CDR3 is TGCGCCAGCAGCCAAGATACAGGGCCCCAGGGAGCTTTCTTT.

In its sample, this clonotype was seen many times. The chain employs TRBV7-2 and TRBJ1-2; D is perhaps TRBD1 (6 bases). V lost 5 bases to trimming and J lost 8 bases, with 18 bases between them. The germline V gene has CDR1 SGHTA and CDR2 FQGNSA. The CDR3 spans 14 residues. The CDR3 region is CASSKGYREGGYTF. CDR3 in DNA: TGTGCCAGCAGCAAGGGGTACAGGGAAGGAGGCTACACCTTC.

CDR3 sequence: CASSKPGQYSGANVLTF. In DNA form, the CDR3 reads TGTGCCAGCAGCAAACCGGGACAATACTCTGGGGCCAACGTCCTGACTTTC. V usage is TRBV2 and J usage is TRBJ2-6, with D possibly matching TRBD1 (6 bases). V was shortened by 6 bases and J by 0 bases, with 15 bases between the two germline ends. The CDR3 has 17 residues. Germline V lookup: CDR1 SNHLY, CDR2 FYNNEI.

The V and J genes are TRBV5-1 and TRBJ2-2, with 12 bases lining up with TRBD2. Germline lookup yields CDR1 SGHRS and CDR2 YFSETQ. The CDR3 has 15 amino acids. V lost 7 bases, J lost 5 bases, and 6 bases stayed unmatched. Here the CDR3 DNA reads TGCGCCAGCGGCCCTAGCGGGAGGGCAACCGGGGAGCTGTTTTTT. Residues: CASGPSGRATGELFF.

The rearrangement links TRBV20-1 to TRBJ2-7, with 8 bases lining up with TRBD1. V gave up 4 bases and J gave up 2 bases; unmatched junction bases: 1. The CDR3 has 12 residues. Germline V gives CDR1 DFQATT, CDR2 SNEGSKA (reference sequence). In nucleotides, the CDR3 is TGCAGTGCTACGGACAGGGCCTACGAGCAGTACTTC. Its protein is CSATDRAYEQYF.

There are a few counts of this clonotype. The V and J genes are TRBV12-3 or TRBV12-4 and TRBJ1-2; possible D gene TRBD1, 5 bases. V was trimmed by 7 bases and J by 5 bases, leaving 17 bases between them. The length of the CDR3 is 14 residues. This CDR3 is CASNRGRGQYGYTF. CDR3 bases: TGTGCCAGCAACCGGGGAAGGGGCCAGTATGGCTACACCTTC.

Many counts were recorded for this clonotype. CDR3 in DNA: TGTGCCAGCAGTTTGATTTCTGGGGTTACCGGGGAGCTGTTTTTT. It encodes CASSLISGVTGELFF. V and J are TRBV27 and TRBJ2-2; D call uncertain. V dropped 3 bases and J dropped 5 bases, with 13 bases sitting between them. Germline CDR1 is MNHEY and CDR2 is SMNVEV (reference sequence). CDR3 length: 15 amino acids.

This clonotype was observed a few times. This sequence joins TRBV6-2 or TRBV6-3 and TRBJ1-2; D not certain. This CDR3 has 13 amino acids. Trimming removed 0 bases at V and 1 base at J, with 3 bases between. CDR1 is MNHEY, CDR2 SVGEGT, per germline. CDR3 sequence (DNA): TGTGCCAGCAGTTACTCAGATAACTATGGCTACACCTTC. This gives the protein CASSYSDNYGYTF.

The chain employs TRBV6-1 and TRBJ2-2; 9 nucleotides agree with TRBD2. V lost 7 bases, J lost 4 bases, and 7 bases stayed unmatched. Germline V gene sequence: CDR1 MNHNS, CDR2 SASEGT. The CDR3 loop spans 15 amino acids. The CDR3 sequence is CASKGREGGTGELFF. The CDR3 nucleotides read TGTGCCAGCAAAGGGCGGGAGGGCGGCACCGGGGAGCTGTTTTTT.

The rearrangement uses TRBV6-1 and TRBJ1-4; D gene uncertain. The V gene's germline CDR1 is MNHNS and CDR2 SASEGT. This CDR3 region has 16 residues. Trimming pared 6 bases from V and 0 bases from J, leaving 14 bases between. CDR3 bases: TGTGCCAGCAGCAACGAAGCTCACGCAACTAATGAAAAACTGTTTTTT. Its translation: CASSNEAHATNEKLFF.

The CDR3 sequence is CASSSGSSGRGDEQYF. The CDR3 bases are TGTGCCAGCAGCTCGGGCTCTAGCGGGCGGGGGGACGAGCAGTACTTC. This chain uses TRBV11-2 with TRBJ2-7; 8 bases map to TRBD2. The trim removed 4 bases at V and 5 bases at J, leaving 13 bases unmatched. Looked up from germline, CDR1 is SGHAT and CDR2 is FQNNGV. The CDR3 runs to 16 residues.

In this sample, this clonotype turned up many times. The V call is TRBV20-1, the J call TRBJ2-5, with TRBD1 matching over 8 bases. Trimming cost V 6 bases and J 4 bases; bases outside gene matches: 7. The length of the CDR3 is 13 residues. Germline loops: CDR1 DFQATT, CDR2 SNEGSKA (reference sequence). The CDR3 region is CSADRGIGETQYF. The CDR3 DNA reads as TGCAGTGCAGACAGGGGAATTGGAGAGACCCAGTACTTC.

This clonotype appeared once. A much bigger clone sits one base away, suggesting this may be a read error. The V and J genes are TRBV6-1 and TRBJ2-7, with D unresolved. This CDR3 comprises 15 residues. V shed 5 bases and J shed 1 base, with 15 bases lying between them. Germline V gives CDR1 MNHNS, CDR2 SASEGT. Written as DNA, the CDR3 is TGTGCCAGCAGTCCAGACCCGGGCCATTCCTACGAGCAGTACTTC. Translation: CASSPDPGHSYEQYF.

This rearrangement joins TRBV25-1 to TRBJ1-1; D unclear. V lost 6 bases and J 6 bases, leaving 11 bases between the germline ends. This CDR3 has 12 amino acids. Germline-derived CDR1 and CDR2 are MGHDK and SYGVNS. CDR3 in amino acids: CASRADRPEAFF. Written as DNA, the CDR3 is TGTGCCAGCAGAGCGGATAGGCCTGAAGCTTTCTTT.

This clonotype appeared many times. The chain links TRBV2 to TRBJ1-1; 8 nucleotides align to TRBD1. Germline V gene lookup returns CDR1 SNHLY and CDR2 FYNNEI. The CDR3 runs to 14 residues. With 3 bases clipped from V and 3 bases from J, the junction kept 3 bases outside the gene matches. The CDR3 loop reads CASSDRGRDTEAFF. CDR3 sequence (DNA): TGTGCCAGCAGTGACAGGGGGCGCGACACTGAAGCTTTCTTT.

This clonotype was seen a few times. The V and J genes are TRBV12-3 or TRBV12-4 and TRBJ1-1; 7 bases agree with TRBD1. The J segment lost 5 bases and the V segment lost 3 bases, leaving 15 bases of the junction unmatched. This CDR3 region has 17 residues. The CDR3 region is CASSLSLAEGADTEAFF. The CDR3 DNA is TGTGCCAGCAGTTTGTCTTTAGCGGAGGGGGCCGATACTGAAGCTTTCTTT.